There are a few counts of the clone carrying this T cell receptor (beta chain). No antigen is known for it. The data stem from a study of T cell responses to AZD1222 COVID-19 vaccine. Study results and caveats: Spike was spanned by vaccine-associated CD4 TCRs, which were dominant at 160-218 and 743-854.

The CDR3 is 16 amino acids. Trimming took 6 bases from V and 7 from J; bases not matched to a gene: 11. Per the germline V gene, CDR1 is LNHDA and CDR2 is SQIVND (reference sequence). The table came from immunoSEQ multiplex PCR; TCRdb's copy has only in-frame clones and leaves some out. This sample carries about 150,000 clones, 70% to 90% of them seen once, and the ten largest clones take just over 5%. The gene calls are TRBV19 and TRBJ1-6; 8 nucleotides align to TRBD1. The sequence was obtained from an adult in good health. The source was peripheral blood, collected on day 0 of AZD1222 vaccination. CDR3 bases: TGTGCCAGTAGAACGACCGGGACAGGCAACAATTCACCCCTCCACTTT. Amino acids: CASRTTGTGNNSPLHF.